This entry concerns a single T cell receptor beta chain. Germline V gives CDR1 SGHRS, CDR2 YFSETQ. The CDR3 loop spans 14 amino acids. Trimming took off 7 bases at V and 5 bases at J, with 16 bases between the two ends. Clones were read by immunoSEQ multiplex PCR, and TCRdb kept only the in-frame ones, dropping some. Counted here are 85,000 to 130,000 clones, roughly 80% occurring once; the ten biggest clones make up 3% to 4%. The sample belongs to a study of blood T cell repertoires in COVID-19. The chain is built from TRBV5-1 and TRBJ1-5, with D perhaps matching TRBD1 (5 bases). The receptor was derived from a woman of 80 years or more with active or convalescent COVID-19. Specimen: peripheral blood. The CDR3 DNA follows: TGCGCCAGCTCCAAGGCCCAGGGCGATCAGCCCCAGCATTTT. Translated, it gives CASSKAQGDQPQHF.